The present T cell receptor (beta chain) was sequenced within a study of CD8+ T cells in alopecia areata. TCR sequencing used cDNA made by reverse transcription of extracted RNA. Clones were sequenced by immunoSEQ multiplex PCR, and TCRdb holds only the in-frame ones, with some missing. The data show approximately 300,000 clones, with none appearing a single time. Study-wide results and limits: Mouse data revealed clearer TCR sharing than patient data did, a gap possibly tied to HLA.

Cell sorting was performed on pooled cutaneous lymph node cells with CD4, CD8alpha, NKG2D, NKG2ACE and other markers. The CDR3 loop spans 14 amino acids. Trimming cost V 4 bases and J 7 bases; bases outside gene matches: 5. Germline loops: CDR1 NSHNY, CDR2 SYGAGN. This clone was found a few times. Its antigen is undetermined. Gene names and germline match the mouse. From the germline J gene comes the end of the CDR3, since the read stops 3 residues before it. Sequencing input: CD4+ T cells sorted from a lymph node. The J gene is TRBJ1-6, the V gene TRBV13-1, with 7 bases lining up with TRBD1. TRBJ1-6 is filed as an ORF, its function uncertain. This TCR was recovered from a C3H/HeJ mouse with alopecia areata. MHC haplotype here: H2-k. Here the CDR3 reads CASSPKGQNSPLYF. CDR3 DNA, as far as it was read: TGTGCCAGCAGTCCAAAGGGACAGAATTCGCCC.